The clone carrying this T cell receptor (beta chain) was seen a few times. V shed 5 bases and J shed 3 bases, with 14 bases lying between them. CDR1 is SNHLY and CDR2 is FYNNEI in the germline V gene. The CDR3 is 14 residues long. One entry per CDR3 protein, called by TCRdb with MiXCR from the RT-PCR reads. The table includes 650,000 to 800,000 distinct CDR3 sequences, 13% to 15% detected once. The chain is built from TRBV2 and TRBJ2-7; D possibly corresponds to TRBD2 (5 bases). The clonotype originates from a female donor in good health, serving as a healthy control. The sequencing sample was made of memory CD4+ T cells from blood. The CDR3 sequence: CASSSPGTNYEQYF. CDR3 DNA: TGTGCCAGCAGTTCCCCGGGAACTAACTACGAGCAGTACTTC. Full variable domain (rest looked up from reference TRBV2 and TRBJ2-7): EPEVTQTPSHQVTQMGQEVILRCVPISNHLYFYWYRQILGQKVEFLVSFYNNEISEKSEIFDDQFSVERPDGSNFTLKIRSTKLEDSAMYFCASSSPGTNYEQYFGPGTRLTVT.